Below, one TCR beta chain is given with its context. Its matching antigen is unknown. The germline CDR1 and CDR2 sequences are SEHNR and FQNEAQ (reference sequence). V was trimmed by 1 base and J by 6 bases, leaving 4 bases between them. The CDR3 length is 11 residues. The data stem from a study of somatic mutations in cytotoxic T cells in rheumatoid arthritis. Study context: The researchers flow-sorted some T-cell populations stained with V beta antibodies and got nearly 100% purity, and these included V beta1+ cells sequenced for TCRB. Whole-study findings and limits: Increasing age coincided with elevated CD8+ clonality among rheumatoid arthritis patients, though not among healthy controls. CD8+ T cells showed clonality that did not differ significantly between patients with rheumatoid arthritis and age-matched healthy controls.

Produced via immunoSEQ multiplex PCR; TCRdb's table is partial and in-frame only. The sample has around 19,000 clones, under 80% seen once. This TCR came from a man between 60 and 75 years old in good health. Sequenced input: CD8+ T cells sorted from blood. The chain employs TRBV7-9 and TRBJ2-7; no definite D call. CDR3 nucleotides: TGTGCCAGCAGCTTAGATCGCGAGCAGTACTTC. It yields the protein CASSLDREQYF.